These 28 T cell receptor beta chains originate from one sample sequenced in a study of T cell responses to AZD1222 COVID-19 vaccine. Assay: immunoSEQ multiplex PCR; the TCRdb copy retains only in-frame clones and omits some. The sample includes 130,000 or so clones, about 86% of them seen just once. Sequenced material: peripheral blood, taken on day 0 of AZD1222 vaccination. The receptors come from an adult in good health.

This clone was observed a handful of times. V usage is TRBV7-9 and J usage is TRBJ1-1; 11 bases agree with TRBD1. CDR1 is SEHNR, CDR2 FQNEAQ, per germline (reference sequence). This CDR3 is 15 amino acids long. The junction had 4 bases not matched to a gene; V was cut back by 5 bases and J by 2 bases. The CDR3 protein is CASSGQGAGNTEAFF. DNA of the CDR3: TGTGCCAGCAGCGGACAGGGGGCTGGTAACACTGAAGCTTTCTTT.

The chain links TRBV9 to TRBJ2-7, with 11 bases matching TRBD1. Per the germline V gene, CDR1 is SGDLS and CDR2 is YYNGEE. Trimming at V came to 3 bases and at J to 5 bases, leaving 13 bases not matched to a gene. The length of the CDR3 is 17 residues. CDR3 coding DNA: TGTGCCAGCAGCGCCAGCCCGGGACAGGGGGTCTTCCACGAGCAGTACTTC. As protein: CASSASPGQGVFHEQYF.

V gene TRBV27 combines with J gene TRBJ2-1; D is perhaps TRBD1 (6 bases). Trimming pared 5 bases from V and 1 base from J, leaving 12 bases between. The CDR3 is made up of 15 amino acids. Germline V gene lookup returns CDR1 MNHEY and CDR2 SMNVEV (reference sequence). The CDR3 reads CASSPQGISYNEQFF. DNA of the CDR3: TGTGCCAGCAGTCCGCAGGGGATATCCTACAATGAGCAGTTCTTC.

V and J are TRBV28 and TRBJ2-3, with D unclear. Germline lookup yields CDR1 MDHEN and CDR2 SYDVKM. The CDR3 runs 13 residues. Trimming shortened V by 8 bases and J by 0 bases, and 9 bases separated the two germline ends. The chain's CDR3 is CASRFLSTDTQYF. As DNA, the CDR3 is TGTGCCAGCCGCTTTTTAAGCACAGATACGCAGTATTTT.

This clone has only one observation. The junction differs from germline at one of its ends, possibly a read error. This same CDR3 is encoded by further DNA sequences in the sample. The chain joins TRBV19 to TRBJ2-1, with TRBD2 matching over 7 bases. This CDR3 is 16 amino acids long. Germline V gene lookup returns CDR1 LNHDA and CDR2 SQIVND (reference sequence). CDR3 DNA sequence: TGCGCCAGTAGTATAGGGGCTAGCGGAGCCTACAATGAGCAGTTCTTC. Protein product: CASSIGASGAYNEQFF.

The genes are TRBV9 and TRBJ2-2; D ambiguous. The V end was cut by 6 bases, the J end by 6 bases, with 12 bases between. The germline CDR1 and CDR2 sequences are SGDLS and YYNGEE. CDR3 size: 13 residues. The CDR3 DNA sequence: TGTGCCAGCACTGGGGTAGTCGCCGGGGAGCTGTTTTTT. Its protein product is CASTGVVAGELFF.

The CDR3 region is CASSVRATNEKLFF. The CDR3 DNA reads as TGTGCCAGCAGTGTCAGAGCAACTAATGAAAAACTGTTTTTT. The chain links TRBV6-6 to TRBJ1-4; D is uncertain. CDR1 MNHNY and CDR2 SVGAGI come from the germline V gene (reference sequence). The CDR3 has 14 residues. V lost 5 bases and J lost 0, with 7 bases in between.

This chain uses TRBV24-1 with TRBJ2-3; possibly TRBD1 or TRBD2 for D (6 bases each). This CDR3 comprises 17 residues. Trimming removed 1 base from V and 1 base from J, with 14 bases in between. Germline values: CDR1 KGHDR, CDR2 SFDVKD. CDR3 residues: CATSDLLQGGGTDTQYF. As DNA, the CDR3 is TGTGCCACCAGTGATTTACTACAGGGAGGTGGCACAGATACGCAGTATTTT.

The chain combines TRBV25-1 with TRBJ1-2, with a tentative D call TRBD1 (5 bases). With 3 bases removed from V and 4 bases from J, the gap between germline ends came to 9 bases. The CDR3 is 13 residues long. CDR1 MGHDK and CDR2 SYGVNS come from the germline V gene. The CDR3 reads CASSDFDSYGYTF. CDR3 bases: TGTGCCAGCAGTGACTTTGACAGCTATGGCTACACCTTC.

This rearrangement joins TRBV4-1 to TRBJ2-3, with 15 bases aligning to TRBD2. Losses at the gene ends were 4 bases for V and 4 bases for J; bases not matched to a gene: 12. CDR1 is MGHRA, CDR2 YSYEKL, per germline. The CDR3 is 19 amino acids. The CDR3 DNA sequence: TGCGCCAGCAGCCCCGGACTAGCGGGGGGGCTGGTATTAGCAGATACGCAGTATTTT. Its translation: CASSPGLAGGLVLADTQYF.

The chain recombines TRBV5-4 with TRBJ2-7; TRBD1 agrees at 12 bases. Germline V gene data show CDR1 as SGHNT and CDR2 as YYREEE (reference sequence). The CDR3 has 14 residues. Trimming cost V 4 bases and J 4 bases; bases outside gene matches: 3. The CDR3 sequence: CASSRGQGAYEQYF. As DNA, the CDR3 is TGTGCCAGCAGCAGGGGACAGGGGGCTTACGAGCAGTACTTC.

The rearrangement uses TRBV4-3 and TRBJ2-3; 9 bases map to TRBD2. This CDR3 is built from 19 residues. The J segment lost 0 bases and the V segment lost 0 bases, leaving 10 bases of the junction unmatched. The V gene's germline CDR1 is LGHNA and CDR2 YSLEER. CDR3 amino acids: CASSQDRLAGTSSTDTQYF. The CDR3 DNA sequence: TGCGCCAGCAGCCAAGATCGGCTAGCGGGGACCTCTAGCACAGATACGCAGTATTTT.

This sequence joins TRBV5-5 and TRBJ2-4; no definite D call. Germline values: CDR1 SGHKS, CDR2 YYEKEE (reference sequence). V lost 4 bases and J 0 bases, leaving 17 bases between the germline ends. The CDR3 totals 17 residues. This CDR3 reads CASSPWPGALAKNIQYF. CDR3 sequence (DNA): TGTGCCAGCAGCCCCTGGCCCGGAGCCCTAGCCAAAAACATTCAGTACTTC.

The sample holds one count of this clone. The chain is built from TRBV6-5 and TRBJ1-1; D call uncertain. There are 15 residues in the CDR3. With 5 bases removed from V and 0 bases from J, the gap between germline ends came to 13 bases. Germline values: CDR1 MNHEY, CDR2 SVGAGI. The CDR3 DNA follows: TGTGCCAGCAGTCGGTTGGCAGGAGTGAACACTGAAGCTTTCTTT. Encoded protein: CASSRLAGVNTEAFF.

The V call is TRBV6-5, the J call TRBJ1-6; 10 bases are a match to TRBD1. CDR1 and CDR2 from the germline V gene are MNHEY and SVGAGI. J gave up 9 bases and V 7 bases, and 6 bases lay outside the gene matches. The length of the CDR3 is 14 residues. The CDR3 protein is CASTKTGGLSPLHF. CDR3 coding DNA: TGTGCCAGCACAAAGACAGGGGGCCTTTCACCCCTCCACTTT.

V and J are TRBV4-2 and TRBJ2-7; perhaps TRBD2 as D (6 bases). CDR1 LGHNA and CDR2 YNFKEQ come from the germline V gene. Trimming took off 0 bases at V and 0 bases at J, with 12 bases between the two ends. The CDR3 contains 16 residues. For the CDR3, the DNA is TGTGCCAGCAGCCAAGACGACGCGGGGAGCTCCTACGAGCAGTACTTC. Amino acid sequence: CASSQDDAGSSYEQYF.

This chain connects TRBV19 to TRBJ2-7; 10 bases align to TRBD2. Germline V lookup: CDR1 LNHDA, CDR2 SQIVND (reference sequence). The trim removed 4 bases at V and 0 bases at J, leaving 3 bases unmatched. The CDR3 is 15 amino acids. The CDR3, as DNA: TGTGCCAGTAGTACACCTAGCGGGGGCTCCTACGAGCAGTACTTC. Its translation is CASSTPSGGSYEQYF.

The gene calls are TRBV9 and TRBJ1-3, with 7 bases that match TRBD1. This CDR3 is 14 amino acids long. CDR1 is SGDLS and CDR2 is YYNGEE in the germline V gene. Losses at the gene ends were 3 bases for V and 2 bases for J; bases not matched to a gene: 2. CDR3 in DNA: TGTGCCAGCAGCGCAGGGACAGCTGGAAACACCATATATTTT. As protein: CASSAGTAGNTIYF.

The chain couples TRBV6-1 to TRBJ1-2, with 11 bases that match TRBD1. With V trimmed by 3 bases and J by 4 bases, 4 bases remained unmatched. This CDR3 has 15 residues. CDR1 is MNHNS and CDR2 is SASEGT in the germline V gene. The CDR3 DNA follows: TGTGCCAGCAGTGATGCGGGGACAGGGGGCTATGGCTACACCTTC. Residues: CASSDAGTGGYGYTF.

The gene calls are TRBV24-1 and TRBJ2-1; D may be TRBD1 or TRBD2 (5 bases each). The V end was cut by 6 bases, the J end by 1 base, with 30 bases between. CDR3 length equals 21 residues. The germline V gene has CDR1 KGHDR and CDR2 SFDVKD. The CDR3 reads CATSLPTGRGPELWSYNEQFF. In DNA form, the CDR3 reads TGTGCCACCAGTTTACCAACAGGTAGGGGACCCGAACTATGGTCCTACAATGAGCAGTTCTTC.

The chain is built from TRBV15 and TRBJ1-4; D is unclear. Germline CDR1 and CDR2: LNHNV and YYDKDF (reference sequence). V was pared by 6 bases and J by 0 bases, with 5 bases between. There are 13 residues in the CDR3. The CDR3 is CATSSATNEKLFF. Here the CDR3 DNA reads TGTGCCACCAGTTCTGCAACTAATGAAAAACTGTTTTTT.

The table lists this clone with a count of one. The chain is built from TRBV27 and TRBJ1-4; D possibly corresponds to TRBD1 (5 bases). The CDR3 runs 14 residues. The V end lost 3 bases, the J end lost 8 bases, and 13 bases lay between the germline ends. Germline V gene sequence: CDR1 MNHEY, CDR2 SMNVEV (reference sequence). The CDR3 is CASSLVGAAEKLFF. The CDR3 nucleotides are TGTGCCAGCAGTTTGGTAGGGGCAGCGGAAAAACTGTTTTTT.

CDR3 DNA: TGTGCCAGCAGCCAAAGGGGGCAATTGGGTGAAAAACTGTTTTTT. Protein product: CASSQRGQLGEKLFF. V gene TRBV3-1 (or the pseudogene TRBV3-2) combines with J gene TRBJ1-4; 7 nucleotides match TRBD1. J was trimmed by 7 bases and V by 2 bases; bases with no gene match: 7. Germline loops: CDR1 LGHDT, CDR2 YNNKEL (reference sequence). This CDR3 has 15 residues.

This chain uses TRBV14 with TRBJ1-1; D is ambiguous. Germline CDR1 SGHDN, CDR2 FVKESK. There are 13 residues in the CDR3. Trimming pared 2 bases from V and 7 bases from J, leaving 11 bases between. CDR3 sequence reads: CASSQQRWGEAFF. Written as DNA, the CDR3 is TGTGCCAGCAGCCAACAGAGATGGGGTGAAGCTTTCTTT.

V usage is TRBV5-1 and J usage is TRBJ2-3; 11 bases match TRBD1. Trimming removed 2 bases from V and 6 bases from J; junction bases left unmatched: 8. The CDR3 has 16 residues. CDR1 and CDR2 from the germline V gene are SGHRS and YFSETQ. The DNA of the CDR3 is TGCGCCAGCAGCTTCGCGGACAGGGGGCATCTGGATACGCAGTATTTT. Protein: CASSFADRGHLDTQYF.

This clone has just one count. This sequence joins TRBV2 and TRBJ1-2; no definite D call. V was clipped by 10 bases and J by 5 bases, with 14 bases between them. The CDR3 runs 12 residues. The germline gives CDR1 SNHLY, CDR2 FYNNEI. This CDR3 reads CAIARGLYGYTF. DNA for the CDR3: TGTGCCATAGCACGAGGGCTGTATGGCTACACCTTC. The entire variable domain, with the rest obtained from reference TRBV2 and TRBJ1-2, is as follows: EPEVTQTPSHQVTQMGQEVILRCVPISNHLYFYWYRQILGQKVEFLVSFYNNEISEKSEIFDDQFSVERPDGSNFTLKIRSTKLEDSAMYFCAIARGLYGYTFGSGTRLTVV.

In DNA, the CDR3 is TGTGCCAGCTCACCGCCCGGGACTAGCGGAGGCACAGATACGCAGTATTTT. Protein: CASSPPGTSGGTDTQYF. The chain carries TRBV18 and TRBJ2-3; 11 bases match TRBD2. With 3 bases clipped from V and 1 base from J, the junction kept 6 bases outside the gene matches. This CDR3 region has 17 residues. Germline assignment: CDR1 KGHSH and CDR2 LQKENI.

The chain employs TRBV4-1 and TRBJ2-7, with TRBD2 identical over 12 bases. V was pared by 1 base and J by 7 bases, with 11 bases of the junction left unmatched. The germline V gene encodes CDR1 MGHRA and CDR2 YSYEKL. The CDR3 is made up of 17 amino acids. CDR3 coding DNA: TGCGCCAGCAGCCAAGGCCCCGCGGCTAGCGGGAGGGAGGAGCAGTACTTC. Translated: CASSQGPAASGREEQYF.